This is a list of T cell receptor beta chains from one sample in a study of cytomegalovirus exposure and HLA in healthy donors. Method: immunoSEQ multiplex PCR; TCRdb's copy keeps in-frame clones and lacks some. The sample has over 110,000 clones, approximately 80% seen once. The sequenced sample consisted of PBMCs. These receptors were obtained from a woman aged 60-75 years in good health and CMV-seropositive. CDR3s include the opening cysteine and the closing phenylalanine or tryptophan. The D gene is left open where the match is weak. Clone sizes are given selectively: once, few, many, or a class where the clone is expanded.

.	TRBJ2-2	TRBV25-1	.	TGTGCCAGCAGTGAACCCGCCAGGGCGAACACCGGGGAGCTGTTTTTT	CASSEPARANTGELFF
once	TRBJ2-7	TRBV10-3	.	TGTGCCATCAGTCCTCAGGGGCTCCACGAGCAGTACTTC	CAISPQGLHEQYF
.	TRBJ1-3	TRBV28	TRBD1	TGTGCCAGCAGCGTCGACAGGGGCTCTGGAAACACCATATATTTT	CASSVDRGSGNTIYF
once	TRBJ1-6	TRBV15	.	TGTGCCACCAGCACCCGGGTTCGGGGGGCTAATAATTCACCCCTCCACTTT	CATSTRVRGANNSPLHF
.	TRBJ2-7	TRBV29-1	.	TGCAGCGTTTATACTAGACAGCAGTACTTC	CSVYTRQQYF
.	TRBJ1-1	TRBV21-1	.	TGTGCCAGCAGCAAAGCGCGGGTACGGGGCACTGAAGCTTTCTTT	CASSKARVRGTEAFF
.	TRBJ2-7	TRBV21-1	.	TGTGCCAGCCGACCTCAGGGGATCTACGAGCAGTACTTC	CASRPQGIYEQYF
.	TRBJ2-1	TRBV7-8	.	TGTGCCAGCAGCTTAGATGTCGGCGGAGGGAGCCAGCAGTTCTTC	CASSLDVGGGSQQFF
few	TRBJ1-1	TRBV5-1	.	TGCGCCAGCAGCTTGGTGGACCCCCGGGATGCTTTCTTT	CASSLVDPRDAFF
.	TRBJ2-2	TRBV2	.	TGTGCCAGCAGTGAGGCGAGCGGTTGGACCGGGGAGCTGTTTTTT	CASSEASGWTGELFF
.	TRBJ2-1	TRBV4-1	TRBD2	TGCGCCAGCAGCCACCCCGGGCTAGCGGGGCCCCCGGCGCTCTTC	CASSHPGLAGPPALF
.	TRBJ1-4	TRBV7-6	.	TGTGCCAGCAGTTCAAAGGGGGATGCTAATGAAAAACTGTTTTTT	CASSSKGDANEKLFF
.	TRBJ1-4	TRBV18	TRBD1	TGTGCCAGCTCACAGGACAGGGGGACAACTAATGAAAAACTGTTTTTT	CASSQDRGTTNEKLFF
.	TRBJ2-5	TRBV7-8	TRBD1	TGTGCCAGCAGCTTAGGGGCAGGGGGATCCCAAGAGACCCAGTACTTC	CASSLGAGGSQETQYF
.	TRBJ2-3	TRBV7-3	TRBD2	TGTGCCAGCAGCCAATCTAGCGGGGGGCTCACAGATACGCAGTATTTT	CASSQSSGGLTDTQYF
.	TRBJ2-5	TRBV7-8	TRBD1	TGTGCCAGCAGCTCACCCGGGACAGGGGGCGCAGAGACCCAGTACTTC	CASSSPGTGGAETQYF
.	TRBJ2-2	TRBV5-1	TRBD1	TGCGCCAGCAGCCCGAGGGTCAACAGGGGAAACACCGGGGAGCTGTTTTTT	CASSPRVNRGNTGELFF
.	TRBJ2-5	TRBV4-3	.	TGCGCCAGCAGCCAAGGGGTTCAGGGGGGATCGACCCAGTACTTC	CASSQGVQGGSTQYF
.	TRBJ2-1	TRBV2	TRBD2	TGTGCCAGCTGTGGGACTAGCGGGATTAATGAGCAGTTCTTC	CASCGTSGINEQFF
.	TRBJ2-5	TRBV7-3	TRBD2	TGTGCCAGCAGCTTAACTAGCGGGATCGGAGAGACCCAGTACTTC	CASSLTSGIGETQYF